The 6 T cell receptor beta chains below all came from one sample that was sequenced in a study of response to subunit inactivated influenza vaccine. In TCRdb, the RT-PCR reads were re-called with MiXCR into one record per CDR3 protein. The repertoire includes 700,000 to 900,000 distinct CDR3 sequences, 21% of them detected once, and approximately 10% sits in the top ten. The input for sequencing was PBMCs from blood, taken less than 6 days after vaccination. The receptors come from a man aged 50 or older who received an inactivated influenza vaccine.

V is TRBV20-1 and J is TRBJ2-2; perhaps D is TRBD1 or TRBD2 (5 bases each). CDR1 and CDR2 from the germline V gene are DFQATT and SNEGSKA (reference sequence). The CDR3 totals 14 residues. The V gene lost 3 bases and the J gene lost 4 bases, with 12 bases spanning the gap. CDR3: CSARGERGTGELFF. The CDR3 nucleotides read TGCAGTGCTAGGGGGGAGAGGGGCACCGGGGAGCTGTTTTTT.

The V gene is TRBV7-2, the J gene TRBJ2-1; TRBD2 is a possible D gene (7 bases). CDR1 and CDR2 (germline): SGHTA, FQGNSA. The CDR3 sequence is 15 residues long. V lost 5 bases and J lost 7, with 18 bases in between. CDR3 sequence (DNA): TGTGCCAGCAGCCCCACTAGGGGAGGGGGAAATGAGCAGTTCTTC. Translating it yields CASSPTRGGGNEQFF.

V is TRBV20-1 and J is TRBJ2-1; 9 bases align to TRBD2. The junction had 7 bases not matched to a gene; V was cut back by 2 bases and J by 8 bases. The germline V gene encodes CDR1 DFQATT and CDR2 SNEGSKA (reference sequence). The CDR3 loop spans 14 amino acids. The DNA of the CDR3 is TGCAGTGCTAGAATAGCGGGAGCGGCCCATGAGCAGTTCTTC. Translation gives CSARIAGAAHEQFF.

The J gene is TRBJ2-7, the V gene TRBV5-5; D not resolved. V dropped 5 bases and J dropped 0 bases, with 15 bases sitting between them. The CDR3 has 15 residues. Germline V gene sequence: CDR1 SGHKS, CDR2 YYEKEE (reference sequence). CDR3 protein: CASSFRTASSYEQYF. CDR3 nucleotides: TGTGCCAGCAGTTTTCGGACGGCGTCCTCCTACGAGCAGTACTTC. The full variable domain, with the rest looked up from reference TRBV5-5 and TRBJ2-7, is DAGVTQSPTHLIKTRGQQVTLRCSPISGHKSVSWYQQVLGQGPQFIFQYYEKEERGRGNFPDRFSARQFPNYSSELNVNALLLGDSALYLCASSFRTASSYEQYFGPGTRLTVT.

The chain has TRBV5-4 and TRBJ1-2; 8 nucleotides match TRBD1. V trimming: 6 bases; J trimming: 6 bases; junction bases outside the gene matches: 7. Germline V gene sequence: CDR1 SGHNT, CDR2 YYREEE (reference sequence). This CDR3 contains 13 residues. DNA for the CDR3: TGTGCCAGCACCACCCAGGGGGCGGATGGCTACACCTTC. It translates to CASTTQGADGYTF.

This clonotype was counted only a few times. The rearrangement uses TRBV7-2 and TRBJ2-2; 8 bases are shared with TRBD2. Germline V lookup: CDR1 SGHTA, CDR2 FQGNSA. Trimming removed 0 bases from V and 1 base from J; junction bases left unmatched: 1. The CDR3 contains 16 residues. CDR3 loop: CASSLAAGGNTGELFF. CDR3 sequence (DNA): TGTGCCAGCAGCTTAGCCGCGGGAGGGAACACCGGGGAGCTGTTTTTT. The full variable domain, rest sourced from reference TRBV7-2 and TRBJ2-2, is GAGVSQSPSNKVTEKGKDVELRCDPISGHTALYWYRQSLGQGLEFLIYFQGNSAPDKSGLPSDRFSAERTGGSVSTLTIQRTQQEDSAVYLCASSLAAGGNTGELFFGEGSRLTVL.